The 4 T cell receptor beta chains below were found in one sample sequenced in a study of T-cell memory formation after mild COVID-19 (TCRdb year 2021). Libraries were built with 5' RACE. For sequencing, an Illumina NovaSeq 6000 was employed. Using fastp at Q25 and MiXCR, TCRdb reprocessed the public reads and kept productive beta chains. Entries that share a CDR3 protein sequence are merged under the most common genes and DNA. In all, the sample holds about 360,000 distinct CDR3 sequences, and approximately 15% of those were seen once. Less than 25% of the sample lies in the top ten. Sequences were obtained from PBMCs or a T cell subset sorted from them (not recorded which). These receptors originate from a man between 18 and 29 years old who had mild COVID-19 (a few samples of this study predate the infection). The sample titles of this study are shuffled in the database, so cell type and time point are left out; the donor was told from shared clones.

At least ten counts were recorded for this clonotype. The chain employs TRBV12-3 or TRBV12-4 and TRBJ2-1; TRBD2 matches at 9 bases. The J segment lost 4 bases and the V segment lost 6 bases, leaving 10 bases of the junction unmatched. This CDR3 is 16 amino acids long. CDR3 residues: CASSPSQRGDYNEQFF. DNA of the CDR3: TGTGCCAGCAGCCCCAGTCAGCGGGGGGATTACAATGAGCAGTTCTTC.

The rearrangement joins TRBV4-2 to TRBJ1-5; D may be TRBD1 (5 bases). The V and J ends lost 4 bases and 2 bases respectively, with 12 bases between them. The CDR3 is made up of 15 amino acids. Germline-derived CDR1 and CDR2 are LGHNA and YNFKEQ. The CDR3 region is CASSRRGTGNQPQHF. CDR3 nucleotide sequence: TGTGCCAGCAGCCGGCGGGGGACGGGCAATCAGCCCCAGCATTTT.

The chain combines TRBV25-1 with TRBJ1-3; D unclear. The V gene lost 4 bases and the J gene lost 4 bases, with 11 bases spanning the gap. Germline V gene lookup returns CDR1 MGHDK and CDR2 SYGVNS. The CDR3 totals 14 residues. CDR3 in amino acids: CASSVPAAGNTIYF. The CDR3 DNA is TGTGCCAGCAGTGTTCCCGCGGCCGGAAACACCATATATTTT.

The sample holds many counts of this clonotype. The chain joins TRBV10-2 to TRBJ1-1; the D gene is possibly TRBD1 (5 bases). The V gene's germline CDR1 is WSHSY and CDR2 SAAADI. Trimming stripped 8 bases from V and 4 bases from J, with 11 bases between. The CDR3 consists of 12 residues. The DNA for the CDR3 is TGCGCCAGCCGCTTAGGGACCACTGAAGCTTTCTTT. Its protein is CASRLGTTEAFF.